This entry lists 9 T cell receptor beta chains sequenced from one sample in a study of T cells after posttransplantation cyclophosphamide (dated by TCRdb to about 2016). The library relied on the immunoSEQ multiplex PCR assay. TCRdb holds this immuneACCESS table with in-frame rearrangements only. Some clones are missing; in checked studies, unresolved V genes explain under half, and the rest has no known cause. The sample counts about 26,000 clones, each observed more than once. Over 1.3% of the sample is in the top ten clones. The material sequenced was PBMCs. The source is a man aged 45-65 years in good health, CMV-negative, and a related stem cell transplant donor.

This clone was seen ten or more times. This chain uses TRBV19 with TRBJ2-7, with D perhaps TRBD2 (5 bases). V lost 2 bases and J 3 bases, leaving 8 bases between the germline ends. The CDR3 contains 13 residues. The germline V gene encodes CDR1 LNHDA and CDR2 SQIVND (reference sequence). The CDR3 bases are TGTGCCAGTAGTATAACGGGGAGCTACGAGCAGTACTTC. Translated: CASSITGSYEQYF.

This clone showed up just a few times. A far larger clone is a single base away, which makes a read error likely. The V call is TRBV6-5, the J call TRBJ1-1, with a tentative D call TRBD1 (5 bases). The ends were cut back, 6 bases at V and 1 base at J, with 6 bases in the middle. CDR1 MNHEY and CDR2 SVGAGI come from the germline V gene. CDR3 length: 12 residues. DNA for the CDR3: TGTGCCAGCAGGACAGAGAACACTGAAGCTTTCTTT. Translation: CASRTENTEAFF.

This clone was observed at least ten times. The chain recombines TRBV10-2 with TRBJ2-7; D unresolved. This CDR3 has 11 residues. The V end lost 1 base, the J end lost 9 bases, and 7 bases lay between the germline ends. Germline CDR1 WSHSY, CDR2 SAAADI. CDR3 coding DNA: TGCGCCAGCAGTGAGTGGCAGCGGCAGTACTTC. It encodes CASSEWQRQYF.

This clone was found many times. The chain combines TRBV4-2 with TRBJ1-1; D is unresolved. The CDR3 is 14 amino acids. The V end was cut by 6 bases, the J end by 5 bases, with 16 bases between. Germline CDR1 LGHNA, CDR2 YNFKEQ. The CDR3 nucleotides are TGTGCCAGCAGGCATGTCTGGGAGGGAACTGAAGCTTTCTTT. It specifies CASRHVWEGTEAFF.

This clone was observed many times. The chain combines TRBV18 with TRBJ2-1; D perhaps matches TRBD2 (6 bases). Germline V CDR1 and CDR2: KGHSH, LQKENI. V lost 3 bases and J lost 9, with 9 bases in between. The CDR3 sequence is 12 residues long. This chain's CDR3 is CASSPTSGEQFF. The CDR3 DNA follows: TGTGCCAGCTCACCGACTAGTGGTGAGCAGTTCTTC.

This clone was detected many times. The V gene is TRBV6-5, the J gene TRBJ1-6, with D possibly being TRBD1 (5 bases). Germline assignment: CDR1 MNHEY and CDR2 SVGAGI. The V and J ends lost 2 bases and 9 bases respectively, with 11 bases between them. The CDR3 length is 14 residues. The CDR3 reads CASSYQGSISPLHF. Here the CDR3 DNA reads TGTGCCAGCAGTTACCAGGGATCCATTTCACCCCTCCACTTT.

In its sample, this clone was seen many times. This chain joins TRBV4-1 and TRBJ1-3; the match to TRBD1 covers 7 bases. V gave up 4 bases and J gave up 4 bases; unmatched junction bases: 7. This CDR3 region has 15 residues. The V gene's germline CDR1 is MGHRA and CDR2 YSYEKL. This CDR3 reads CASSPEGALGNTIYF. The CDR3 DNA follows: TGCGCCAGCAGCCCCGAGGGGGCTTTAGGAAACACCATATATTTT.

The sample holds many counts of this clone. The J gene is TRBJ2-7, the V gene TRBV5-1; possibly TRBD1 for D (6 bases). The CDR3 loop spans 14 amino acids. With 1 base removed from V and 3 bases from J, the gap between germline ends came to 11 bases. Germline-derived CDR1 and CDR2 are SGHRS and YFSETQ. Here the CDR3 DNA reads TGCGCCAGCAGCTTGCCACAGGGAAACTACGAGCAGTACTTC. Protein product: CASSLPQGNYEQYF.

This clone has a count of ten or more. This chain uses TRBV18 with TRBJ2-5; maybe TRBD2 (6 bases). Germline-derived CDR1 and CDR2 are KGHSH and LQKENI. V lost 3 bases and J lost 5, with 19 bases in between. The CDR3 consists of 16 residues. The CDR3: CASSPLRGNGFETQYF. In DNA form, the CDR3 reads TGTGCCAGCTCACCCCTCCGGGGGAACGGGTTTGAGACCCAGTACTTC.